The source of this T cell receptor (beta chain) is a study of T cell repertoires in cytomegalovirus infection. Trimming cost V 1 base and J 3 bases; bases outside gene matches: 10. From germline, CDR1 is MNHNY and CDR2 SVGAGI (reference sequence). The CDR3 is made up of 17 amino acids. MiXCR, applied by TCRdb to the reads, yields one record per CDR3 protein. The sample holds around 250,000 distinct CDR3 sequences; approximately 15% are singletons and the top ten take less than 50%. Study-wide findings and caveats: Using cumulative public TCR beta family frequency, the authors identified those who carried CMV together with the relevant HLA.

This clonotype was counted ten times or more. Its antigen remains unknown. The sequence derives from a human donor in good health (CMV status not recorded). Some clones in this sample may be carry-over from other donors' samples. Sequenced material: CD8+ T cells from PBMCs. The chain employs TRBV6-6 and TRBJ2-7; 9 positions agree with TRBD1. CDR3 sequence reads: CASSYWGTGGLHYEQYF. The CDR3 region has the DNA TGTGCCAGCAGTTACTGGGGTACAGGGGGCCTCCACTACGAGCAGTACTTC.